These 2 T cell receptor beta chains were all obtained from the same sample, sequenced in a study of T cells in Graves' hyperthyroidism and ophthalmopathy. There were TCR beta CDR3 regions amplified from RNA transcripts. First-round RT-PCR with HTBI primers amplified the TCR CDR3 region. MiXCR, run by TCRdb on the multiplex PCR reads, gives a single entry per CDR3 protein. The data contain about 160,000 distinct CDR3 sequences, about 9% of them seen just once; the ten biggest clones take up approximately 20%. The sequencing sample was made of blood. These receptors all stem from a woman aged 18 to 35 with Graves' hyperthyroidism that later progressed to Graves' ophthalmopathy.

The V gene is TRBV20-1, the J gene TRBJ2-1; 8 bases fit TRBD2. The CDR3 is 13 residues long. Germline loops: CDR1 DFQATT, CDR2 SNEGSKA (reference sequence). V gave up 3 bases and J gave up 9 bases; unmatched junction bases: 7. The chain's CDR3 is CSASRGGAGEQFF. CDR3 in DNA: TGCAGTGCTAGTCGGGGGGGAGCGGGTGAGCAGTTCTTC.

This clonotype was counted ten times or more. The chain has TRBV7-9 and TRBJ2-3; 9 nucleotides agree with TRBD1. The CDR3 length is 17 residues. V was pared by 4 bases and J by 1 base, with 9 bases of the junction left unmatched. The V gene's germline CDR1 is SEHNR and CDR2 FQNEAQ (reference sequence). The CDR3 loop is CASSSDRGTLGTDTQYF. The CDR3 nucleotides are TGTGCCAGCAGCTCGGACAGGGGAACTCTGGGCACAGATACGCAGTATTTT.